Listed below are T cell receptor beta chains from one sample, sequenced in a study of shared clonotypes between healthy human individuals. Sequencing used immunoSEQ multiplex PCR; TCRdb keeps in-frame clones, though not all of them. The sample holds just over 2,000,000 clones, 85% to 95% seen once. Sequenced material: naive CD4+ T cells sorted from blood. These receptors were collected from a man aged 18 to 30 in good health. CDR3s include the opening cysteine and the closing phenylalanine or tryptophan. The D gene is left open where the match is weak. Clone size, where shown, is once, few, many, or a class for clones that have expanded.

length	size	V	J	D	DNA	CDR3
15	.	TRBV30	TRBJ2-5	TRBD1	TGTGCCTGGAGGCCGGGACAGGGGAGGCCAGAGACCCAGTACTTC	CAWRPGQGRPETQYF
14	.	TRBV11-3	TRBJ2-1	.	TGTGCCAGCAGCGTCGGGGATTCCTACAATGAGCAGTTCTTC	CASSVGDSYNEQFF
16	.	TRBV7-7	TRBJ2-5	TRBD2	TGTGCTAGCAGCGCCACGGGACTAGCGGGGCTAGAGACCCAGTACTTC	CASSATGLAGLETQYF
12	once	TRBV29-1	TRBJ2-3	TRBD2	TGCAGCGTTGATAGCGGGTTAGATACGCAGTATTTT	CSVDSGLDTQYF
14	.	TRBV25-1	TRBJ1-5	.	TGTGCCAGCAGTGACCGGCTAAGCAATCAGCCCCAGCATTTT	CASSDRLSNQPQHF
14	few	TRBV6-5	TRBJ1-5	TRBD1	TGTGCCAGCAGTAGGGGGACAGGGGATCAGCCCCAGCATTTT	CASSRGTGDQPQHF
20	.	TRBV4-3	TRBJ2-7	TRBD2	TGCGCCAGCAGCCAAGCGACTGCTCTTGTTGAGACTAGCGGGAGAAGGGAGCAGTACTTC	CASSQATALVETSGRREQYF
16	.	TRBV30	TRBJ2-1	TRBD1	TGTGCCTGGAGTGTAGGGACAGCCCTACGATACAATGAGCAGTTCTTC	CAWSVGTALRYNEQFF
12	.	TRBV29-1	TRBJ2-5	.	TGCAGCGTTGTTGGGGGCGTAGAGACCCAGTACTTC	CSVVGGVETQYF
16	.	TRBV7-2	TRBJ1-6	TRBD1	TGTGCCAGCTCCCTTCCCGGGGACAGGCGGAATTCACCCCTCCACTTT	CASSLPGDRRNSPLHF